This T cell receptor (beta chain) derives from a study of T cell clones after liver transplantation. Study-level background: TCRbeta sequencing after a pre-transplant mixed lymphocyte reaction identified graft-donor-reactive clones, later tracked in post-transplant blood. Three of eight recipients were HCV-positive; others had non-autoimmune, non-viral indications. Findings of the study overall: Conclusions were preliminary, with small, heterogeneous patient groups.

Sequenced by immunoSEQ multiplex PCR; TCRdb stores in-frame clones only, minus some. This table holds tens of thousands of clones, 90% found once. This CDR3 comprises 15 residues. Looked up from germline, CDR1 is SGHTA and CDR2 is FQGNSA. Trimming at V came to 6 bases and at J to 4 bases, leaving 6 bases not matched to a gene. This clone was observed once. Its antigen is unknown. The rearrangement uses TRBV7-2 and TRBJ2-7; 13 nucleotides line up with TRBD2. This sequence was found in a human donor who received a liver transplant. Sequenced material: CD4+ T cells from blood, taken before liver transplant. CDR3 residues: CASREGLAGMYEQYF. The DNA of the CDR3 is TGTGCCAGCAGAGAGGGACTAGCGGGAATGTACGAGCAGTACTTC. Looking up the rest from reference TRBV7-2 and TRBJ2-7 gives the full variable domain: GAGVSQSPSNKVTEKGKDVELRCDPISGHTALYWYRQSLGQGLEFLIYFQGNSAPDKSGLPSDRFSAERTGGSVSTLTIQRTQQEDSAVYLCASREGLAGMYEQYFGPGTRLTVT.